These 6 T cell receptor beta chains came from one sample sequenced in a study of T cell changes during pregnancy in multiple sclerosis. Some clones are missing from TCRdb's copy, which holds only in-frame ones; the method was immunoSEQ multiplex PCR. The sample records about 83,000 clones, over 90% being singletons. The sample was peripheral blood, taken in the second trimester of pregnancy. The receptors shown here come from a female donor with multiple sclerosis, enrolled in a pregnancy study.

This chain connects TRBV7-8 to TRBJ2-7, with D perhaps TRBD1 (6 bases). Per germline, CDR1 SGHVS and CDR2 FQNEAQ. This CDR3 spans 14 amino acids. The V end was cut by 1 base, the J end by 3 bases, with 10 bases between. The CDR3 DNA follows: TGTGCCAGCAGCTTAGAGATAGGGGGCTACGAGCAGTACTTC. It is translated as CASSLEIGGYEQYF.

The chain has TRBV5-1 and TRBJ2-7; maybe TRBD2 (5 bases). Per the germline V gene, CDR1 is SGHRS and CDR2 is YFSETQ. The V end lost 0 bases, the J end lost 2 bases, and 12 bases lay between the germline ends. The CDR3 sequence is 15 residues long. The CDR3 DNA sequence: TGCGCCAGCAGCTTGGGGGCGGGCGACCCCTACGAGCAGTACTTC. It specifies CASSLGAGDPYEQYF.

CDR3 protein: CAISELGGGEASYEQYF. In DNA, the CDR3 is TGTGCCATCAGTGAGTTGGGGGGAGGAGAAGCCTCCTACGAGCAGTACTTC. The chain joins TRBV10-3 to TRBJ2-7, with a tentative D call TRBD2 (6 bases). V was shortened by 1 base and J by 0 bases, with 16 bases between the two germline ends. This CDR3 has 17 residues. Germline V gene lookup returns CDR1 ENHRY and CDR2 SYGVKD.

J is TRBJ1-1 and V is TRBV5-1, with D tentatively TRBD1 (6 bases). The CDR3 length is 16 residues. Per the germline V gene, CDR1 is SGHRS and CDR2 is YFSETQ. The V end was cut by 1 base, the J end by 1 base, with 14 bases between. The CDR3 spells CASSLYAGARNTEAFF. The CDR3 bases are TGCGCCAGCAGCTTGTATGCAGGGGCGAGGAACACTGAAGCTTTCTTT.

The chain has TRBV30 and TRBJ2-7; 10 bases align to TRBD2. CDR1 is GTSNPN and CDR2 is SVGIG in the germline V gene (reference sequence). After removal of 8 bases from V and 3 bases from J, the junction contained 10 bases not matched to a gene. The CDR3 contains 14 residues. Written as DNA, the CDR3 is TGTGCCGGGGAGACTAGCGGGCGATACTACGAGCAGTACTTC. Residues: CAGETSGRYYEQYF.

V usage is TRBV5-4 and J usage is TRBJ1-1; 9 bases are shared with TRBD1. This CDR3 spans 17 amino acids. Germline V gene data show CDR1 as SGHNT and CDR2 as YYREEE (reference sequence). With 4 bases clipped from V and 1 base from J, the junction kept 11 bases outside the gene matches. The CDR3 region has the DNA TGTGCCAGCAGCCCACGATTAGGGACAGGGTCGAACACTGAAGCTTTCTTT. Protein product: CASSPRLGTGSNTEAFF.